The T cell receptor (beta chain) described here comes from a study of breast tumors, draining lymph nodes, adjacent tissues (dated by TCRdb to between 2015 and 2016). In the study overall: The study compared TCR beta repertoires across tumor, adjacent nontumor tissue and axillary lymph nodes from breast cancer patients. The study was designed to assess the relationships and possible T-cell exchange between tumor, surrounding tissue and draining lymph node repertoires in human breast cancer. Overall study outcomes, separate from this receptor: Rather than being directly demonstrated, the conclusion that tumor T cells originate in lymph nodes was presented as consistent with a hypothesis. In luminal-like breast cancer, tumor and nontumor tissue repertoires resembled each other significantly more than in basal-like breast cancer. A scenario in which most tumor T cells derive from the lymph node and then expand within tumor tissue was judged to be consistent with the data. Tumor T-cell repertoires showed less diversity than lymph node repertoires and more diversity than nontumor tissue repertoires, and tumor T-cell repertoires showed preferential V and J gene usage.

The axillary draining lymph nodes of breast cancer patients were the source of the lymph node samples. As encoded in the germline V gene (reference sequence), CDR1 is LNHDA while CDR2 is SQIVND. Counted from cysteine to phenylalanine, this CDR3 has 14 amino acids. CDR3 DNA only is kept here, 42 bases in frame from base 1. In this sample, this clonotype turned up once. Its antigen is unknown. One end of the junction is discordant with germline, which a read error may explain. TCRdb lists the instrument as Illumina HiSeq 2000. Multiplex PCR amplification was used to generate the TCR beta chain libraries. High-throughput sequencing was used to analyze the amplified TCR beta chain products. The public sequencing data were trimmed at Q25 with fastp and processed into clonotypes with MiXCR by TCRdb, which kept only in-frame beta chains. Under each unique CDR3 protein, matching rows form one entry showing the most common genes and DNA. The sample yields fewer than 150,000 distinct CDR3 sequences; about 20% were counted once. The ten top clones hold roughly 2.2% of the sample.

This TCR derives from a female donor with breast cancer. Some clones in this sample may be carry-over from other donors' samples. Sequencing was performed on axillary lymph node tissue. The chain uses TRBV19 and TRBJ1-5; a stretch of 11 junction bases matches TRBD1. The nucleotide sequence reads as follows: TGTGCCAGTAGTCCTTGGACAGGGGGCCAGCCCCTGCATTTT. The encoded protein is CASSPWTGGQPLHF.